This passage covers 7 T cell receptor beta chains from one sample sequenced in a study of blood T cell repertoires in COVID-19. Only in-frame clones appear in the TCRdb table, and some are missing; sequencing was by immunoSEQ multiplex PCR. The sample includes about 480,000 clones, 88% of them seen just once. The source material was PBMCs or T cells enriched from blood (not recorded which). These receptors came from a woman aged 35 to 49 who had recovered from COVID-19.

The chain's CDR3 is CASSPVQDSWDEQFF. For the CDR3, the DNA is TGCGCCAGCAGCCCGGTACAGGACAGTTGGGATGAGCAGTTCTTC. The chain recombines TRBV5-1 with TRBJ2-1, with a possible D match to TRBD1 (6 bases). Germline CDR1 is SGHRS and CDR2 is YFSETQ. Trimming took off 4 bases at V and 8 bases at J, with 19 bases between the two ends. The CDR3 runs to 15 residues. Complete variable domain (other parts from reference TRBV5-1 and TRBJ2-1): KAGVTQTPRYLIKTRGQQVTLSCSPISGHRSVSWYQQTPGQGLQFLFEYFSETQRNKGNFPGRFSGRQFSNSRSEMNVSTLELGDSALYLCASSPVQDSWDEQFFGPGTRLTVL.

This rearrangement joins TRBV7-9 to TRBJ2-7; tentatively, D is TRBD1 (6 bases). This CDR3 comprises 17 residues. V shed 4 bases and J shed 2 bases, with 21 bases lying between them. Germline values: CDR1 SEHNR, CDR2 FQNEAQ (reference sequence). The CDR3 sequence: CASSYGGARGSTYEQYF. In nucleotides, the CDR3 is TGTGCCAGCAGCTATGGGGGAGCCAGGGGCAGTACCTACGAGCAGTACTTC.

The CDR3 loop is CASSQDSNSGRPFF. The CDR3 coding sequence is TGCGCCAGCAGCCAAGATTCTAATAGCGGGAGGCCGTTCTTC. The V gene is TRBV4-3, the J gene TRBJ2-1; TRBD2 matches at 10 bases. J was trimmed by 15 bases and V by 0 bases; bases with no gene match: 8. Germline lookup yields CDR1 LGHNA and CDR2 YSLEER. The CDR3 loop spans 14 amino acids.

The J gene is TRBJ2-4, the V gene TRBV6-5, with D hard to call. V shed 11 bases and J shed 0 bases, with 14 bases lying between them. Germline values: CDR1 MNHEY, CDR2 SVGAGI. The CDR3 runs 14 residues. The CDR3 spells CASRAAGAKNIQYF. DNA of the CDR3: TGTGCCTCCCGCGCGGCCGGAGCCAAAAACATTCAGTACTTC.

The V gene is TRBV6-5, the J gene TRBJ1-4; TRBD1 matches at 7 bases. The J segment lost 2 bases and the V segment lost 5 bases, leaving 2 bases of the junction unmatched. This CDR3 region has 14 residues. The germline gives CDR1 MNHEY, CDR2 SVGAGI. CDR3: CASSRGRTNEKLFF. DNA for the CDR3: TGTGCCAGCAGTAGGGGGCGGACTAATGAAAAACTGTTTTTT.

This chain connects TRBV5-6 to TRBJ2-3; D is unclear. Trimming removed 1 base at V and 0 bases at J, with 3 bases between. This CDR3 has 13 residues. From germline, CDR1 is SGHDT and CDR2 YYEEEE. The CDR3 protein is CASSLLSTDTQYF. Written as DNA, the CDR3 is TGTGCCAGCAGCTTGCTTAGCACAGATACGCAGTATTTT.

The chain links TRBV7-2 to TRBJ2-7, with 7 bases identical to TRBD2. CDR3 length: 14 amino acids. Germline assignment: CDR1 SGHTA and CDR2 FQGNSA. The V gene end was trimmed by 5 bases and the J gene end by 3 bases; junction bases not matched to a gene: 7. The CDR3 sequence is CASSQLGGGYEQYF. The CDR3 DNA reads as TGTGCCAGCAGCCAGCTTGGCGGGGGCTACGAGCAGTACTTC.